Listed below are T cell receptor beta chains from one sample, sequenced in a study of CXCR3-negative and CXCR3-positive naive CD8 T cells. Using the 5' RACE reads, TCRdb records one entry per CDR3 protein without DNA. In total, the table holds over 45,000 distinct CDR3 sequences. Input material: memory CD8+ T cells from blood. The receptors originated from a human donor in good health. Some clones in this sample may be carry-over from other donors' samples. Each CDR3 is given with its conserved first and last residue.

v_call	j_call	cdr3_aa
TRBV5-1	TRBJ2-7	CASSLGRQGATYEQYF
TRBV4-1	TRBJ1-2	CASSQSGTAEYGYTF
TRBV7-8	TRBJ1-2	CASSQGTPIGYTF
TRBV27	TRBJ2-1	CASGEPGVSNEQFF
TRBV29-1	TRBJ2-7	CSVERTGPSYEQYF
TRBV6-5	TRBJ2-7	CASSYSSGRAHEQYF
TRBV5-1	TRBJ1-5	CASSLGPGGQPQHF
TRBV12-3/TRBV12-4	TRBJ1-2	CASSFDGGGGYTF
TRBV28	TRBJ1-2	CAGRSWPDGYTF
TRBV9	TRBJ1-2	CASRNTGNYGYTF
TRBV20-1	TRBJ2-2	CSAPRQGADTGELFF
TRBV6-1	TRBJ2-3	CASTPGLAGGSTDTQYF
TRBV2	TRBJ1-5	CASSYPGQPNKRSNQPQHF
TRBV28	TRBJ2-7	CASSSRDRGYEQYF
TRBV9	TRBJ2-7	CASSVGGTGAYEQYF
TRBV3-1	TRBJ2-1	CASSPLEPGFGQFF
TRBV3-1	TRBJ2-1	CASSQWTDYNEQFF